This T cell receptor beta chain is from a study of blood T cell repertoires in COVID-19. Generated by immunoSEQ multiplex PCR, the TCRdb table keeps only in-frame clones and is missing some. Here the sample spans under 130,000 clones, around 80% being singletons. Germline V CDR1 and CDR2: SEHNR, FQNEAQ (reference sequence). CDR3 length: 18 amino acids. The V gene end was trimmed by 0 bases and the J gene end by 0 bases; junction bases not matched to a gene: 8. The clonotype was recovered from a woman of 80 years or more with acute or convalescent COVID-19. This chain uses TRBV7-9 with TRBJ2-3, with TRBD2 matching 8 bases. Sequencing was done on a sample of peripheral blood. The CDR3 DNA reads as TGTGCCAGCAGCTTAGCAAATAGCGGGGCGCCTAGCACAGATACGCAGTATTTT. This translates into CASSLANSGAPSTDTQYF.